These T cell receptor beta chains were read from a single sample in a study of T cell repertoires in cytomegalovirus infection. Each CDR3 protein gets one entry after TCRdb re-called the reads with MiXCR. This sample has around 180,000 distinct CDR3 sequences, with about 30% found just once. The sample consisted of PBMCs. These receptors were taken from a human donor in good health (CMV status not recorded). Some clones in this sample may be carry-over from other donors' samples. Each CDR3 is given with its conserved first and last residue. Each record gives: V gene, D gene, clone size, J gene, CDR3 DNA, CDR3 protein. The D gene is left open where the match is weak. Clone sizes are given selectively: once, few, many, or a class where the clone is expanded.

v_call: TRBV6-1; d_call: TRBD2; clone_size: -; j_call: TRBJ2-1; cdr3_nt: TGTGCCAGCAGTGGGGCGATCAAGGGACTAGCGGGGGGGCATGAGCAGTTCTTC; cdr3_aa: CASSGAIKGLAGGHEQFF
v_call: TRBV11-2; d_call: TRBD1; clone_size: few; j_call: TRBJ2-7; cdr3_nt: TGTGCCAGCAGCTTCCTGGACAGGGCCCACGAGCAGTACTTC; cdr3_aa: CASSFLDRAHEQYF
v_call: TRBV5-1; d_call: TRBD1; clone_size: -; j_call: TRBJ2-5; cdr3_nt: TGCGCCAGCAGCACACGGACAGGGCCGGGAGAGACCCAGTACTTC; cdr3_aa: CASSTRTGPGETQYF
v_call: TRBV20-1; d_call: -; clone_size: -; j_call: TRBJ2-5; cdr3_nt: TGCGGTGCTCCGGGCAGACAAGAGACCCAGTACTTC; cdr3_aa: CGAPGRQETQYF
v_call: TRBV5-8; d_call: TRBD1; clone_size: -; j_call: TRBJ1-2; cdr3_nt: TGTGCCAGCAGCCTAGGGGACAGGGAGGAATATGGCTACACCTTC; cdr3_aa: CASSLGDREEYGYTF
v_call: TRBV20-1; d_call: -; clone_size: -; j_call: TRBJ2-6; cdr3_nt: TGCAGTGCCAGGAGGACACGCCTTACGACGGTCTCTGGGGCCAACGTCCTGACTTTC; cdr3_aa: CSARRTRLTTVSGANVLTF
v_call: TRBV7-9; d_call: -; clone_size: few; j_call: TRBJ1-1; cdr3_nt: TGTGCCAGCAGCTTCGGGCGGGGATCGAACACTGAAGCTTTCTTT; cdr3_aa: CASSFGRGSNTEAFF
v_call: TRBV12-3/TRBV12-4; d_call: -; clone_size: -; j_call: TRBJ2-7; cdr3_nt: TGTGCCAGCAGTTTAAAGGGGGGACACTACGAGCAGTACTTC; cdr3_aa: CASSLKGGHYEQYF
v_call: TRBV10-3; d_call: -; clone_size: -; j_call: TRBJ2-7; cdr3_nt: TGTGCCATCAGTGAGTCAGGGGAGTACGAGCAGTACTTC; cdr3_aa: CAISESGEYEQYF
v_call: TRBV7-2; d_call: -; clone_size: -; j_call: TRBJ2-7; cdr3_nt: TGTGCCAGCAGCAATACATCTACCTACGAGCAGTACTTC; cdr3_aa: CASSNTSTYEQYF
v_call: TRBV14; d_call: -; clone_size: -; j_call: TRBJ2-5; cdr3_nt: TGTGCCAGCAGCCCGGGACTCCAGTGGGAGACCCAGTACTTC; cdr3_aa: CASSPGLQWETQYF
v_call: TRBV2; d_call: -; clone_size: many; j_call: TRBJ2-3; cdr3_nt: TGTGCCAGCAGTTTCCTTCTACGCACAGATACGCAGTATTTT; cdr3_aa: CASSFLLRTDTQYF
v_call: TRBV9; d_call: -; clone_size: few; j_call: TRBJ1-4; cdr3_nt: TGTGCCAGCAGCGTAGCCATGTTTCCTACAGGAACTAATGAAAAACTGTTTTTT; cdr3_aa: CASSVAMFPTGTNEKLFF
v_call: TRBV7-2; d_call: TRBD1; clone_size: few; j_call: TRBJ1-5; cdr3_nt: TGTGCCAGCAGCCTCGACAGGGAGCCCCAGCATTTT; cdr3_aa: CASSLDREPQHF